A single sample gave rise to the 17 T cell receptor beta chains below, sequenced in a study of T cells expressing NK-cell markers. One entry per CDR3 protein, without DNA, is what TCRdb gives after re-calling the 5' RACE reads. The table counts about 180,000 distinct CDR3 sequences; 20% lies in the top ten. Sequencing used blood T cells: a sorted CD56 or NKG2C T cell subset, CD4+ or CD8+ T cells, or bulk PBMC T cells (not recorded which). The receptors shown here come from a man aged 18 to 70 in good health.

The chain links TRBV9 to TRBJ2-3; TCRdb's D call of TRBD2 is untestable without DNA. CDR1 is SGDLS, CDR2 YYNGEE, per germline. The CDR3 is 15 amino acids. This CDR3 is CASNPSGGRTDTQYF.

The gene calls are TRBV13 and TRBJ2-7; the TCRdb D gene call, TRBD1, has no DNA to confirm it. Germline values: CDR1 PRHDT, CDR2 FYEKMQ (reference sequence). The CDR3 is 15 amino acids. The CDR3 spells CASSLGDSASYEQYF.

This chain links TRBV13 with TRBJ2-7; the TCRdb call, TRBD2, lacks DNA for checking. Looked up from germline, CDR1 is PRHDT and CDR2 is FYEKMQ (reference sequence). This CDR3 contains 15 residues. The CDR3 loop reads CASSRVPGGLYEQYF.

V usage is TRBV15 and J usage is TRBJ1-2; the TRBD1 assignment by TCRdb is unverifiable without DNA. This CDR3 has 16 amino acids. Per germline, CDR1 LNHNV and CDR2 YYDKDF (reference sequence). The CDR3 sequence is CATSKGVLGDIDGYTF.

The chain couples TRBV2 to TRBJ2-2; there is no DNA to check the TCRdb D call of TRBD1. The CDR3 sequence is 17 residues long. Germline V lookup: CDR1 SNHLY, CDR2 FYNNEI. CDR3 sequence: CASSEGRGPTYVGELFF.

The chain carries TRBV3-1 and TRBJ2-7; TCRdb selects TRBD1, and the lack of DNA leaves this call unchecked. The CDR3 sequence is 16 residues long. Germline V gene sequence: CDR1 LGHDT, CDR2 YNNKEL (reference sequence). CDR3 protein: CASSDTNRGGVYEQYF.

V and J are TRBV27 and TRBJ1-6; TCRdb gives TRBD1 as the D gene, but with no DNA this cannot be confirmed. CDR3 size: 14 residues. The germline gives CDR1 MNHEY, CDR2 SMNVEV (reference sequence). This CDR3 reads CASSQDRGRSPLHF.

The chain joins TRBV20-1 to TRBJ2-1; the TRBD1 assignment by TCRdb is unverifiable without DNA. The CDR3 has 14 amino acids. Germline-derived CDR1 and CDR2 are DFQATT and SNEGSKA (reference sequence). This chain's CDR3 is CSARDLTGGVEQFF.

The chain joins TRBV7-2 to TRBJ1-1. Germline V gene sequence: CDR1 SGHTA, CDR2 FQGNSA. The CDR3 length is 14 residues. The CDR3 spells CASSVGWAGTEAFF.

The V gene is TRBV6-2 or TRBV6-3, the J gene TRBJ2-2; TCRdb's assignment of TRBD1 cannot be checked, as there is no DNA. Germline-derived CDR1 and CDR2 are MNHEY and SVGEGT. The CDR3 has 15 residues. The CDR3 region is CASTRTGGGSGELFF.

According to its frequency, this clonotype is medium-sized. V is TRBV6-6 and J is TRBJ2-2. The length of the CDR3 is 13 residues. Germline V CDR1 and CDR2: MNHNY, SVGAGI (reference sequence). The CDR3: CASSYGDTGELFF.

This chain joins TRBV12-3 or TRBV12-4 and TRBJ1-1; TCRdb returns TRBD1, unconfirmable since there is no DNA. The CDR3 consists of 14 residues. CDR3 region: CASSLKGALGEAFF.

V and J are TRBV5-6 and TRBJ2-3; TCRdb names TRBD2, which stays unverified in the absence of DNA. Germline V gives CDR1 SGHDT, CDR2 YYEEEE. This CDR3 spans 11 amino acids. The CDR3 protein is CASERGDTQYF. The complete variable domain, with remaining parts taken from reference TRBV5-6 and TRBJ2-3, reads DAGVTQSPTHLIKTRGQQVTLRCSPKSGHDTVSWYQQALGQGPQFIFQYYEEEERQRGNFPDRFSGHQFPNYSSELNVNALLLGDSALYLCASERGDTQYFGPGTRLTVL.

The chain has TRBV7-6 and TRBJ2-1; the TCRdb D gene call, TRBD2, has no DNA to confirm it. The CDR3 loop spans 15 amino acids. CDR1 and CDR2 from the germline V gene are SGHVS and FNYEAQ. CDR3 protein: CASSSGLPPYNEQFF.

The chain combines TRBV5-8 with TRBJ2-2. Germline CDR1 is SGHTS and CDR2 is YDEGEE. This CDR3 is 15 amino acids long. CDR3 residues: CASSLLPTNTGELFF.

The chain joins TRBV2 to TRBJ1-2. CDR3 length: 13 residues. From germline, CDR1 is SNHLY and CDR2 FYNNEI. The CDR3 here is CASSEVTDYGYTF. Full variable domain (remainder filled in from reference TRBV2 and TRBJ1-2): EPEVTQTPSHQVTQMGQEVILRCVPISNHLYFYWYRQILGQKVEFLVSFYNNEISEKSEIFDDQFSVERPDGSNFTLKIRSTKLEDSAMYFCASSEVTDYGYTFGSGTRLTVV.

This chain uses TRBV13 with TRBJ1-3; the D call of TRBD1 rests on TCRdb alone, since no DNA is present to check it. The CDR3 totals 15 residues. Per the germline V gene, CDR1 is PRHDT and CDR2 is FYEKMQ (reference sequence). Here the CDR3 reads CASSLQGVARNTIYF.